Presented here are 21 T cell receptor beta chains from one specimen sequenced in a study of tumor-infiltrating lymphocytes in oesophageal squamous cell carcinoma. Each CDR3 protein gets one entry after TCRdb re-called the PCR reads with MiXCR. The data contain fewer than 20,000 distinct CDR3 sequences, roughly two fifths of them singletons. What was sequenced was normal esophageal tissue next to the tumor. The source is a male donor with esophageal squamous cell carcinoma.

This clonotype was picked up a small number of times. The chain joins TRBV10-3 to TRBJ2-5; 9 nucleotides agree with TRBD1. The CDR3 sequence is 19 residues long. CDR1 and CDR2 from the germline V gene are ENHRY and SYGVKD. The V gene end was trimmed by 2 bases and the J gene end by 4 bases; junction bases not matched to a gene: 17. CDR3 sequence: CAISEEPGQGRGSLETQYF. The DNA of the CDR3 is TGTGCCATCAGTGAGGAACCGGGACAGGGTCGGGGATCTCTAGAGACCCAGTACTTC.

About this clonotype: One end of the junction does not line up with germline, which may come from a read error. V usage is TRBV7-2 and J usage is TRBJ2-5; tentatively, D is TRBD1 (5 bases). CDR3 length: 17 residues. Per germline, CDR1 SGHTA and CDR2 FQGNSA. CDR3 residues: CASSLRRAAQGDSPLHF. The DNA for the CDR3 is TGTGCCAGCAGCTTACGACGCGCGGCCCAGGGCGATTCACCCCTCCACTTC.

The chain is built from TRBV7-1 and TRBJ2-5; D gene ambiguous. The J call could be wrong; TRBJ2-1 is a better fit for the DNA end. TRBV7-1 is an ORF for which the function is uncertain. The CDR3 has 13 residues. In DNA form, the CDR3 reads TGTGCCAGCAGCCCCAGGCGTGGCAATGAGCAGTTCTTC. This codes for CASSPRRGNEQFF.

This chain links TRBV11-2 with TRBJ2-1, with 10 positions matching TRBD2. TRBJ2-7 matches the DNA end more closely, so the J call is doubtful. The V gene's germline CDR1 is SGHAT and CDR2 FQNNGV. The CDR3 has 17 residues. The CDR3 DNA reads TGTGCCAGCAGGCAGCTCTCCCTAGCGGGAGTTCCCAATGAGCAGTACTTC. Amino acids: CASRQLSLAGVPNEQYF.

This clonotype was seen many times. The chain has TRBV4-1 and TRBJ2-1, with a possible D match to TRBD1 (8 bases). The CDR3 is made up of 16 amino acids. CDR1 and CDR2 from the germline V gene are MGHRA and YSYEKL. Trimming cost V 4 bases and J 2 bases, with 15 bases left between them. CDR3 in DNA: TGCGCCAGCAGCCGTACTACAGGGGGGGCCTACAATGAGCAGTTCTTC. Amino acid sequence: CASSRTTGGAYNEQFF.

In this sample, this clonotype turned up many times. The rearrangement links TRBV7-9 to TRBJ1-6; D unresolved. Germline loops: CDR1 SEHNR, CDR2 FQNEAQ (reference sequence). The ends were cut back, 1 base at V and 8 bases at J, with 6 bases in the middle. This CDR3 is 13 amino acids long. CDR3 in amino acids: CASSLDGDSPLHF. DNA for the CDR3: TGTGCCAGCAGCTTAGATGGAGATTCACCCCTCCACTTT.

This clonotype showed up just a few times. This chain connects TRBV4-3 to TRBJ2-2; D not certain. Trimming took 1 base from V and 2 from J, leaving 8 bases between them. The germline CDR1 and CDR2 sequences are LGHNA and YSLEER. The length of the CDR3 is 15 residues. DNA for the CDR3: TGCGCCAGCAGCCAAGTGACGGAAAACACCGGGGAGCTGTTTTTT. This codes for CASSQVTENTGELFF.

The V and J genes are TRBV3-1 and TRBJ2-5, with TRBD2 matching 9 bases. TRBJ2-1 matches the DNA end more closely, so the J call is doubtful. The length of the CDR3 is 15 residues. Per the germline V gene, CDR1 is LGHDT and CDR2 is YNNKEL (reference sequence). CDR3 residues: CASSLSGSRRNEQFF. Written as DNA, the CDR3 is TGTGCCAGCAGTCTTAGCGGGAGCCGCAGGAATGAGCAGTTCTTC.

This chain connects TRBV9 to TRBJ2-7; 7 positions match TRBD2. Germline-derived CDR1 and CDR2 are SGDLS and YYNGEE. The CDR3 totals 15 residues. Germline trimming cut 0 bases from V and 2 bases from J; bases unmatched to any gene: 5. CDR3 sequence reads: CASSVGTSPPYEQYF. The CDR3 DNA follows: TGTGCCAGCAGCGTAGGGACTAGTCCCCCCTACGAGCAGTACTTC. The full variable domain, with the rest looked up from reference TRBV9 and TRBJ2-7, is DSGVTQTPKHLITATGQRVTLRCSPRSGDLSVYWYQQSLDQGLQFLIQYYNGEERAKGNILERFSAQQFPDLHSELNLSSLELGDSALYFCASSVGTSPPYEQYFGPGTRLTVT.

Ten or more counts support this clonotype. This sequence joins TRBV2 and TRBJ2-5, with D possibly matching TRBD2 (6 bases). The end of the DNA is better explained by TRBJ2-7, so the J call may be wrong. From germline, CDR1 is SNHLY and CDR2 FYNNEI. The CDR3 runs to 13 residues. The CDR3 DNA reads as TGTGCCAGCAGGCCTAGCGCCCACTACGAGCAGTACTTC. Its protein product is CASRPSAHYEQYF.

V and J are TRBV7-6 and TRBJ2-1; D uncertain. The V and J ends lost 5 bases and 10 bases respectively, with 9 bases between them. The CDR3 runs 11 residues. Looked up from germline, CDR1 is SGHVS and CDR2 is FNYEAQ. DNA for the CDR3: TGTGCCAGCAGCAGGGCCTACGAGCAGTTCTTC. This sequence encodes CASSRAYEQFF. Supplemented by reference TRBV7-6 and TRBJ2-1, the full variable domain reads GAGVSQSPRYKVTKRGQDVALRCDPISGHVSLYWYRQALGQGPEFLTYFNYEAQQDKSGLPNDRFSAERPEGSISTLTIQRTEQRDSAMYRCASSRAYEQFFGPGTRLTVL.

Turning to this clonotype: A much bigger clone sits one base away, suggesting this may be a read error. The chain has TRBV19 and TRBJ2-5; 8 bases are shared with TRBD1. Unmatched junction bases numbered 15, after V lost 7 bases and J lost 11 bases. CDR1 LNHDA and CDR2 SQIVND come from the germline V gene (reference sequence). The CDR3 sequence is 14 residues long. DNA for the CDR3: TGTGCCAGTACCCAGGGGGCAATCTACAATGAGCAGTACTTC. Translated, it gives CASTQGAIYNEQYF.

This clonotype was recorded at least ten times. This sequence joins TRBV28 and TRBJ2-2; TRBD2 might be the D (5 bases). Trimming left V 5 bases short and J 5 bases short, with 18 bases between. This CDR3 has 16 amino acids. CDR1 and CDR2 (germline): MDHEN, SYDVKM. The CDR3 sequence is CASSLLLGLGTGELFF. Written as DNA, the CDR3 is TGTGCCAGCAGTCTATTGCTCGGACTCGGGACCGGGGAGCTGTTTTTT.

This clonotype was observed a few times. Sequence at one end of the junction differs from germline and may be a read error. This chain uses TRBV7-8 with TRBJ2-3; D is unresolved. Germline V gene sequence: CDR1 SGHVS, CDR2 FQNEAQ. This CDR3 region has 12 residues. The CDR3 region is CASSRASDTQCF. The CDR3 DNA sequence: TGTGCCAGCAGCCGCGCTAGTGATACGCAGTGTTTT.

In this sample, this clonotype turned up many times. The chain employs TRBV5-1 and TRBJ1-1; TRBD1 is a possible D gene (6 bases). The V end lost 0 bases, the J end lost 5 bases, and 8 bases lay between the germline ends. This CDR3 spans 13 amino acids. The germline CDR1 and CDR2 sequences are SGHRS and YFSETQ. The CDR3 DNA sequence: TGCGCCAGCAGCTTGGCAGGGGTAACTGAAGCTTTCTTT. Translated, it gives CASSLAGVTEAFF.

By sample share, this clonotype is medium-sized. The chain combines TRBV7-9 with TRBJ2-5; no clear D gene. Trimming took 4 bases from V and 5 from J, leaving 17 bases between them. The CDR3 extends over 15 amino acids. Germline V gives CDR1 SEHNR, CDR2 FQNEAQ (reference sequence). The CDR3 loop is CASSSPGRSGETQYF. CDR3 bases: TGTGCCAGCAGCTCCCCTGGGCGGTCCGGGGAGACCCAGTACTTC.

The V call is TRBV10-3, the J call TRBJ1-3; 8 nucleotides line up with TRBD1. The CDR3 runs to 14 residues. Germline values: CDR1 ENHRY, CDR2 SYGVKD. V gave up 5 bases and J gave up 2 bases; unmatched junction bases: 2. CDR3 sequence (DNA): TGTGCCATCAGTCAGACAGGGGCTGGAAACACCATATATTTT. Translated: CAISQTGAGNTIYF.

As for this clonotype: One end of the junction does not line up with germline, which may come from a read error. The chain carries TRBV12-3 or TRBV12-4 and TRBJ2-2; the D is unclear. The CDR3 spans 14 residues. The CDR3 DNA reads TGTGCCACCAGTCGGCAGCAGAACACCGGGGAGCTGTTTTTT. Protein sequence: CATSRQQNTGELFF.

About this clonotype: At one end, the junction sequence differs from germline, possibly due to a read error. For the CDR3, the DNA is TGTGCTAGCAGCTTATGGGTGGGTCAGCCCCAGCATTTT. It specifies CASSLWVGQPQHF. The chain joins TRBV7-6 to TRBJ1-5; D not certain. This CDR3 spans 13 amino acids. Germline CDR1 SGHVS, CDR2 FNYEAQ. Complete variable domain (other parts from reference TRBV7-6 and TRBJ1-5): GAGVSQSPRYKVTKRGQDVALRCDPISGHVSLYWYRQALGQGPEFLTYFNYEAQQDKSGLPNDRFSAERPEGSISTLTIQRTEQRDSAMYRCASSLWVGQPQHFGDGTRLSIL.

This clonotype was detected many times. CDR3 in DNA: TGTGCCAGCAGGTACAGGGGGCAGGCTAATGAAAAACTGTTTTTT. Amino acids: CASRYRGQANEKLFF. The V gene is TRBV6-1, the J gene TRBJ1-4; 9 positions agree with TRBD1. Germline CDR1 and CDR2: MNHNS and SASEGT. This CDR3 is 15 amino acids long. The V segment lost 6 bases and the J segment 3 bases; nucleotides outside the gene matches: 5.

This clonotype was detected many times. The gene calls are TRBV5-1 and TRBJ2-3; the D gene is possibly TRBD1 (6 bases). Trimming took 0 bases from V and 1 from J, leaving 6 bases between them. This CDR3 is built from 14 residues. Germline V lookup: CDR1 SGHRS, CDR2 YFSETQ. CDR3 in DNA: TGCGCCAGCAGCTTGGAGGGGGGCACAGATACGCAGTATTTT. It translates to CASSLEGGTDTQYF. The full variable domain, with the rest looked up from reference TRBV5-1 and TRBJ2-3, is KAGVTQTPRYLIKTRGQQVTLSCSPISGHRSVSWYQQTPGQGLQFLFEYFSETQRNKGNFPGRFSGRQFSNSRSEMNVSTLELGDSALYLCASSLEGGTDTQYFGPGTRLTVL.